These 30 T cell receptor beta chains were sequenced from one sample in a study of T cell responses to AZD1222 COVID-19 vaccine (dated by TCRdb to the early 2020s). Reading the label with the study, this specimen's time point is: baseline before first vaccination. Library generation was performed with the immunoSEQ multiplex PCR assay. The table was pulled from immuneACCESS by TCRdb, which kept in-frame rearrangements only. Such tables lose some clones; where checked, under half of the loss comes from unresolved V genes, and the rest has no known cause. This sample comprises roughly 130,000 clones, approximately 85% of them detected only once. The ten largest clones take up over 6.5% of the sample. The sample in question was peripheral blood, obtained on day 0 of AZD1222 vaccination. The receptor source for this set is an adult in good health.

The V call is TRBV7-9, the J call TRBJ2-5; D possibly uses TRBD1 or TRBD2 (5 bases each). Germline CDR1 and CDR2: SEHNR and FQNEAQ (reference sequence). The CDR3 sequence is 15 residues long. The V and J ends lost 6 bases and 5 bases respectively, with 19 bases between them. The CDR3 bases are TGTGCCAGCAGTCCGACGCAGGGCGGGTGGGAGACCCAGTACTTC. Translating it yields CASSPTQGGWETQYF.

Here the CDR3 reads CSVDLQGTGNTIYF. For the CDR3, the DNA is TGCAGCGTCGACCTCCAGGGGACTGGAAACACCATATATTTT. The chain is built from TRBV29-1 and TRBJ1-3; weak D call: TRBD1 (6 bases). CDR3 length equals 14 residues. V lost 6 bases, J lost 2 bases, and 14 bases lay in between. Germline CDR1 reads SQVTM; CDR2 reads ANQGSEA.

The sample holds one count of this clone. This CDR3 reads CASSLEARSSTDTQYF. CDR3 sequence (DNA): TGTGCCAGCAGCTTAGAGGCTAGGTCTAGCACAGATACGCAGTATTTT. V gene TRBV13 combines with J gene TRBJ2-3; D unclear. Germline CDR1 PRHDT, CDR2 FYEKMQ (reference sequence). V lost 1 base and J lost 0, with 11 bases in between. CDR3 length: 16 amino acids.

This chain links TRBV5-6 with TRBJ1-3; 7 bases agree with TRBD1. V shed 0 bases, J shed 0 bases, and the junction held 3 bases outside the gene matches. Germline assignment: CDR1 SGHDT and CDR2 YYEEEE. The CDR3 has 16 residues. CDR3 loop: CASSLADRDSGNTIYF. The CDR3 DNA follows: TGTGCCAGCAGCTTGGCCGACAGGGACTCTGGAAACACCATATATTTT. Full variable domain (rest looked up from reference TRBV5-6 and TRBJ1-3): DAGVTQSPTHLIKTRGQQVTLRCSPKSGHDTVSWYQQALGQGPQFIFQYYEEEERQRGNFPDRFSGHQFPNYSSELNVNALLLGDSALYLCASSLADRDSGNTIYFGEGSWLTVV.

This clone was seen more than once but under ten times. V gene TRBV7-2 combines with J gene TRBJ1-3; D might be TRBD1 (5 bases). Germline CDR1 and CDR2: SGHTA and FQGNSA. The V gene lost 4 bases and the J gene lost 0 bases, with 10 bases spanning the gap. The CDR3 runs 15 residues. The CDR3 nucleotides are TGTGCCAGCAGCTCCACAGGAGCCTCTGGAAACACCATATATTTT. The encoded protein is CASSSTGASGNTIYF. The full variable domain, completed using reference TRBV7-2 and TRBJ1-3, is GAGVSQSPSNKVTEKGKDVELRCDPISGHTALYWYRQSLGQGLEFLIYFQGNSAPDKSGLPSDRFSAERTGGSVSTLTIQRTQQEDSAVYLCASSSTGASGNTIYFGEGSWLTVV.

The V and J genes are TRBV5-4 and TRBJ2-1; the match to TRBD1 covers 9 bases. CDR3 length: 15 residues. Germline loops: CDR1 SGHNT, CDR2 YYREEE (reference sequence). J gave up 2 bases and V 5 bases, and 5 bases lay outside the gene matches. As DNA, the CDR3 is TGTGCCAGCAGAACCGGGACAGGGACCTACAATGAGCAGTTCTTC. Protein: CASRTGTGTYNEQFF.

CDR3 nucleotide sequence: TGTGCCAGCAGCTTGTACCAGGGCGCACCCCCCTACGAGCAGTACTTC. Translated: CASSLYQGAPPYEQYF. J is TRBJ2-7 and V is TRBV5-6; weak D call: TRBD1 (5 bases). CDR1 and CDR2 from the germline V gene are SGHDT and YYEEEE. The ends were cut back, 1 base at V and 2 bases at J, with 16 bases in the middle. There are 16 residues in the CDR3.

The V call is TRBV15, the J call TRBJ2-5, with D maybe TRBD2 (6 bases). The V end was cut by 0 bases, the J end by 5 bases, with 13 bases between. This CDR3 is built from 15 residues. Germline CDR1 and CDR2: LNHNV and YYDKDF (reference sequence). This CDR3 reads CATSRDTGVGETQYF. CDR3 DNA: TGTGCCACCAGCAGAGATACGGGGGTAGGGGAGACCCAGTACTTC.

The rearrangement joins TRBV7-6 to TRBJ2-2, with unresolved D. The V and J ends lost 0 bases and 0 bases respectively, with 8 bases between them. Germline V gene lookup returns CDR1 SGHVS and CDR2 FNYEAQ. CDR3 length: 16 amino acids. CDR3 amino acids: CASSLALSSNTGELFF. The CDR3, as DNA: TGTGCCAGCAGCTTAGCGCTTTCATCGAACACCGGGGAGCTGTTTTTT. Using reference TRBV7-6 and TRBJ2-2 for the parts outside the CDR3, the full variable domain is GAGVSQSPRYKVTKRGQDVALRCDPISGHVSLYWYRQALGQGPEFLTYFNYEAQQDKSGLPNDRFSAERPEGSISTLTIQRTEQRDSAMYRCASSLALSSNTGELFFGEGSRLTVL.

This chain uses TRBV30 with TRBJ2-2, with D uncertain. The CDR3 has 14 residues. V was shortened by 3 bases and J by 0 bases, with 8 bases between the two germline ends. CDR1 and CDR2 from the germline V gene are GTSNPN and SVGIG (reference sequence). The CDR3 DNA sequence: TGTGCCTGGAGCAAGGGAACGAACACCGGGGAGCTGTTTTTT. Residues: CAWSKGTNTGELFF.

This clone was found once. This chain uses TRBV11-2 with TRBJ1-3; D gene ambiguous. V was pared by 3 bases and J by 4 bases, with 10 bases between. The length of the CDR3 is 14 residues. Germline V lookup: CDR1 SGHAT, CDR2 FQNNGV. The CDR3 reads CASSLSMRGNTIYF. CDR3 bases: TGTGCCAGCAGCTTGTCAATGAGAGGAAACACCATATATTTT.

The rearrangement joins TRBV10-3 to TRBJ2-7, with a weak D call TRBD2 (5 bases). V lost 5 bases and J 5 bases, leaving 19 bases between the germline ends. CDR1 is ENHRY, CDR2 SYGVKD, per germline. The CDR3 is made up of 15 amino acids. The CDR3 protein is CAISNGKSGWDEQYF. Here the CDR3 DNA reads TGTGCCATCAGTAATGGCAAAAGCGGCTGGGACGAGCAGTACTTC.

This chain uses TRBV5-4 with TRBJ2-7, with D perhaps being TRBD1 or TRBD2 (5 bases each). Trimming took off 0 bases at V and 6 bases at J, with 13 bases between the two ends. Germline V gene sequence: CDR1 SGHNT, CDR2 YYREEE (reference sequence). The CDR3 is 14 residues long. CDR3 nucleotide sequence: TGTGCCAGCAGCTTGGTTGGGGGATCGGGCGAGCAGTACTTC. Translated: CASSLVGGSGEQYF.

A word on this clone: Distinct nucleotide sequences in the sample also encode this CDR3. The chain couples TRBV9 to TRBJ2-1; possibly TRBD1 or TRBD2 for D (5 bases each). Trimming removed 1 base at V and 8 bases at J, with 10 bases between. CDR3 length equals 13 residues. CDR1 and CDR2 from the germline V gene are SGDLS and YYNGEE. The CDR3 coding sequence is TGTGCCAGCAGCGTACGAGGGGTCGATGAGCAGTTCTTC. This sequence encodes CASSVRGVDEQFF.

This chain uses TRBV12-3 or TRBV12-4 with TRBJ2-5, with D tentatively TRBD1 (6 bases). The V gene lost 0 bases and the J gene lost 4 bases, with 6 bases spanning the gap. The CDR3 runs 13 residues. The chain's CDR3 is CASSLARGETQYF. The CDR3 DNA follows: TGTGCCAGCAGTTTAGCCAGGGGAGAGACCCAGTACTTC.

In DNA form, the CDR3 reads TGTGCCAGCAGCCTCCGGGACGGGGGCAATCAGCCCCAGCATTTT. Translation: CASSLRDGGNQPQHF. The chain links TRBV7-8 to TRBJ1-5; possibly TRBD1 for D (5 bases). CDR3 length equals 15 residues. V shed 5 bases and J shed 2 bases, with 13 bases lying between them. CDR1 SGHVS and CDR2 FQNEAQ come from the germline V gene.

This CDR3 is CASSLATGIGGETQYF. The DNA of the CDR3 is TGCGCCAGCAGCTTGGCGACAGGGATAGGCGGGGAGACCCAGTACTTC. The rearrangement links TRBV5-1 to TRBJ2-5; 7 positions match TRBD1. The CDR3 is 16 amino acids. Germline values: CDR1 SGHRS, CDR2 YFSETQ. J gave up 5 bases and V 0 bases, and 10 bases lay outside the gene matches.

The rearrangement joins TRBV6-1 to TRBJ1-5; D gene uncertain. The V end lost 3 bases, the J end lost 3 bases, and 9 bases lay between the germline ends. CDR1 MNHNS and CDR2 SASEGT come from the germline V gene. The CDR3 runs to 14 residues. CDR3 sequence reads: CASSDGSHNQPQHF. CDR3 nucleotide sequence: TGTGCCAGCAGTGATGGCAGCCACAATCAGCCCCAGCATTTT.

This clone was seen once. The rearrangement uses TRBV7-9 and TRBJ2-7; D remains ambiguous. The CDR3 runs 11 residues. CDR1 is SEHNR, CDR2 FQNEAQ, per germline (reference sequence). V was trimmed by 3 bases and J by 4 bases, leaving 4 bases between them. This CDR3 reads CASSFSYEQYF. The CDR3 DNA is TGTGCCAGCAGCTTCTCATACGAGCAGTACTTC.

The rearrangement uses TRBV6-2 or TRBV6-3 and TRBJ2-7; 7 bases map to TRBD1. This CDR3 is built from 16 residues. V was clipped by 6 bases and J by 0 bases; unmatched bases: 11. The germline V gene encodes CDR1 MNHEY and CDR2 SVGEGT. CDR3 nucleotides: TGTGCCAGCAGCCGTTGGGGACAGTCCAGCTCCTACGAGCAGTACTTC. This codes for CASSRWGQSSSYEQYF.

V gene TRBV7-8 combines with J gene TRBJ2-1; D unclear. V was clipped by 3 bases and J by 2 bases, with 11 bases between them. The V gene's germline CDR1 is SGHVS and CDR2 FQNEAQ. CDR3 length: 15 residues. The CDR3 loop reads CASSFIKITYNEQFF. In DNA, the CDR3 is TGTGCCAGCAGCTTCATCAAAATTACCTACAATGAGCAGTTCTTC.

The chain employs TRBV5-1 and TRBJ2-2, with TRBD2 identical over 9 bases. The CDR3 consists of 18 residues. V lost 7 bases to trimming and J lost 0 bases; unmatched junction nucleotides: 13. CDR1 is SGHRS and CDR2 is YFSETQ in the germline V gene. The CDR3 sequence: CASSGPAGGLANTGELFF. The CDR3 DNA follows: TGCGCCAGCTCAGGGCCAGCGGGGGGCTTGGCGAACACCGGGGAGCTGTTTTTT.

This chain links TRBV21-1 with TRBJ1-1. TRBV21-1 is marked as a pseudogene. The CDR3 spans 14 residues. The DNA of the CDR3 is TGTGCCAGCAGCCCCGGCGGGGTTAACACTGAAGCTTTCTTT. Translated: CASSPGGVNTEAFF.

The chain couples TRBV6-5 to TRBJ1-2; 7 bases are a match to TRBD1. V lost 6 bases, J lost 4 bases, and 11 bases stayed unmatched. The germline CDR1 and CDR2 sequences are MNHEY and SVGAGI. This CDR3 is 15 amino acids long. CDR3 sequence: CASSTLPGQPYGYTF. CDR3 sequence (DNA): TGTGCCAGCAGCACATTACCGGGACAGCCCTATGGCTACACCTTC.

V and J are TRBV7-7 and TRBJ2-1; 7 bases fit TRBD2. V was clipped by 5 bases and J by 0 bases; unmatched bases: 10. Germline V CDR1 and CDR2: SSHAT, FNYEAQ (reference sequence). The CDR3 loop spans 17 amino acids. The CDR3 reads CASSPFSGGSSYNEQFF. The CDR3 DNA sequence: TGTGCCAGCAGCCCCTTTTCCGGGGGGAGCTCCTACAATGAGCAGTTCTTC.

V usage is TRBV12-5 and J usage is TRBJ2-3; 7 positions match TRBD1. Germline lookup yields CDR1 LGHNT and CDR2 FRNRAP. J was trimmed by 0 bases and V by 9 bases; bases with no gene match: 6. CDR3 size: 14 residues. The CDR3 loop reads CASALDRSTDTQYF. CDR3 bases: TGTGCTAGCGCGTTGGACAGGAGCACAGATACGCAGTATTTT.

The rearrangement links TRBV19 to TRBJ2-2; a weak D match, TRBD1 (6 bases). The CDR3 is 14 residues long. V lost 4 bases to trimming and J lost 6 bases, with 12 bases between them. Germline loops: CDR1 LNHDA, CDR2 SQIVND (reference sequence). The CDR3 region is CASSKQGGSGELFF. The CDR3 nucleotides are TGTGCCAGTAGTAAACAGGGTGGGTCCGGGGAGCTGTTTTTT.

The V gene is TRBV19, the J gene TRBJ2-7, with 10 bases fitting TRBD1. V lost 8 bases and J lost 3; bases outside the gene matches: 7. The CDR3 has 14 residues. Germline CDR1 reads LNHDA; CDR2 reads SQIVND (reference sequence). This CDR3 is CASRDGQGGYEQYF. CDR3 nucleotide sequence: TGTGCCAGTCGCGATGGACAGGGGGGCTACGAGCAGTACTTC. Looking up the rest from reference TRBV19 and TRBJ2-7 gives the full variable domain: DGGITQSPKYLFRKEGQNVTLSCEQNLNHDAMYWYRQDPGQGLRLIYYSQIVNDFQKGDIAEGYSVSREKKESFPLTVTSAQKNPTAFYLCASRDGQGGYEQYFGPGTRLTVT.

The rearrangement links TRBV27 to TRBJ1-2, with 7 positions matching TRBD1. The CDR3 runs to 16 residues. J gave up 8 bases and V 4 bases, and 16 bases lay outside the gene matches. CDR1 is MNHEY and CDR2 is SMNVEV in the germline V gene (reference sequence). CDR3 nucleotide sequence: TGTGCCAGCAGTTGGGCAGGCCCCGTCCAGGGGGGGGGCTACACCTTC. Amino acid sequence: CASSWAGPVQGGGYTF.

The V call is TRBV20-1, the J call TRBJ2-7; D gene uncertain. V gave up 6 bases and J gave up 4 bases, with 19 bases separating them. This CDR3 spans 14 amino acids. Germline CDR1 reads DFQATT; CDR2 reads SNEGSKA (reference sequence). DNA for the CDR3: TGCAGTGCGAGTTTAACCTCCCTAATGTACGAGCAGTACTTC. As protein: CSASLTSLMYEQYF.